This T cell receptor (beta chain) was documented in a study of T cells in localized non-small cell lung cancer. With regard to this clone: The antigen remains undetermined.

Whole-study findings and limits: A median of roughly 55 of the top 100 tumor clones appeared in adjacent lung, which was paired and uninvolved.

V lost 6 bases and J lost 4; bases outside the gene matches: 7. Germline loops: CDR1 MDHEN, CDR2 SYDVKM. The CDR3 totals 14 residues. Profiled with immunoSEQ multiplex PCR; TCRdb holds only in-frame clones, not every one. The repertoire holds about 13,000 clones, with roughly 84% as singletons. This receptor was taken from a male donor older than 55 with stage I squamous cell lung carcinoma. The sequences come from peripheral blood, collected before any cancer treatment. V gene TRBV28 combines with J gene TRBJ1-2; 8 bases map to TRBD1. DNA of the CDR3: TGTGCCAGCAGAACCCTCGGACAGGGCTATGGCTACACCTTC. Translating gives CASRTLGQGYGYTF.